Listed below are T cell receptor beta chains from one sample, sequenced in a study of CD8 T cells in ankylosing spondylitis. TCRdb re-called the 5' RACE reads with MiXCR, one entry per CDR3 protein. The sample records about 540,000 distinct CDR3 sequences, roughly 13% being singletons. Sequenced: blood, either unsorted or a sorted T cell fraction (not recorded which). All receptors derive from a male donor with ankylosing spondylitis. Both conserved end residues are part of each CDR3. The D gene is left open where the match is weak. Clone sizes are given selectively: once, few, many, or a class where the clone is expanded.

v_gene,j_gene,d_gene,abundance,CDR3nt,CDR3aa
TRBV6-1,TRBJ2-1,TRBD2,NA,TGTGCCAGCAGTGAAGTATTCGGACTAGCGGGGTACAATGAGCAGTTCTTC,CASSEVFGLAGYNEQFF
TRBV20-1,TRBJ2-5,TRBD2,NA,TGCAGTGCCCTTGGACTAGCGGGAGAAGAGACCCAGTACTTC,CSALGLAGEETQYF
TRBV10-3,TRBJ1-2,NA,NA,TGTGCCATCAGTGAGTCGATGGCGGTTAACTATGGCTACACCTTC,CAISESMAVNYGYTF
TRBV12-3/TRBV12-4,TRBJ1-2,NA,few,TGTGCCAGCAGTCTGGACTTTAACTATGGCTACACCTTC,CASSLDFNYGYTF
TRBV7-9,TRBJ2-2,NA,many,TGTGCCAGCAGCTTAAGTTACACCGGGGAGCTGTTTTTT,CASSLSYTGELFF
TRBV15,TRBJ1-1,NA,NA,TGTGCCACCAGCAGAGGAAAACAGGGCGGCACTGAAGCTTTCTTT,CATSRGKQGGTEAFF
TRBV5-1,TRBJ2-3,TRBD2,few,TGCGCCAGCAGCATCGGACTAGCGGGAGCAGATACGCAGTATTTT,CASSIGLAGADTQYF
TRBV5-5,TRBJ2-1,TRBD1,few,TGTGCCAGCAGCTTGGAGGACGGGGACAGAAGCTCCTACAATGAGCAGTTCTTC,CASSLEDGDRSSYNEQFF
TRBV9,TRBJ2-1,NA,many,TGTGCCAGCAGCGTCCGGGAGATAGCTTTGAATGAGCAGTTCTTC,CASSVREIALNEQFF
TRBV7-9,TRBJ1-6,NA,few,TGTGCCAGCAGCCGCCCGGGTTTTGGTTCACCCCTCCACTTT,CASSRPGFGSPLHF
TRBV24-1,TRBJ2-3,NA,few,TGTGCCACCAGTGATTGGGGCAGGGCAGATACGCAGTATTTT,CATSDWGRADTQYF
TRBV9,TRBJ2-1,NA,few,TGTGCCAGCAGCGTAGCTACCCCACTTATGCACAATGAGCAGTTCTTC,CASSVATPLMHNEQFF
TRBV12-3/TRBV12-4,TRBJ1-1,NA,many,TGTGCCAGCAGTCCCACGGCAATGAACACTGAAGCTTTCTTT,CASSPTAMNTEAFF
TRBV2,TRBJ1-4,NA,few,TGTGCCAGCAGTGGAAAGGGTAATGAAAAACTGTTTTTT,CASSGKGNEKLFF
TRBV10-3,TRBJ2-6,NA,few,TGTGCCAGTTTGCCGGGACACAGCTCTGGGGCCAACGTCCTGACTTTC,CASLPGHSSGANVLTF
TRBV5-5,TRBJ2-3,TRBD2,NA,TGTGCCAGCAGCTTGTATTCGGGCGGGAGTACGGGAACAGATACGCAGTATTTT,CASSLYSGGSTGTDTQYF
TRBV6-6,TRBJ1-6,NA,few,TGTGCCAGCAAGAGGGCAGTTGATTCACCCCTCCACTTT,CASKRAVDSPLHF
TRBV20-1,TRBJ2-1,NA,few,TGCAGTGCTACTACGGGAGACTCCTACAATGAGCAGTTCTTC,CSATTGDSYNEQFF
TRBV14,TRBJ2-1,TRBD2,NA,TGTGCCAGCAGCCATGTAGGAGGGAGACTAGCAATACCGGGCCCCTACAATGAGCAGTTCTTC,CASSHVGGRLAIPGPYNEQFF
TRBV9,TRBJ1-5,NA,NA,TGTGCCAGCAGCGTAGATGGGGCGGATCAGCCCCAGCATTTT,CASSVDGADQPQHF
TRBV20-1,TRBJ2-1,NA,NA,TGCAGTGCTCGACGGGGCTCGTTGGCCAATGAGCAGTTCTTC,CSARRGSLANEQFF
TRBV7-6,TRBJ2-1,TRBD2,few,TGTGCCAGCAGCTACGGACTAGCGGGAGTTTATGAGCAGTTCTTC,CASSYGLAGVYEQFF
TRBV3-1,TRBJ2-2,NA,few,TGTGCCAGCAGCCAGGCTAGTTGGAGCGGGGAGCTGTTTTTT,CASSQASWSGELFF
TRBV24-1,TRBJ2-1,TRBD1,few,TGTGCCACCAGGAGGGACAGGGGCAATGAGCAGTTCTTC,CATRRDRGNEQFF
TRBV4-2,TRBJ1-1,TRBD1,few,TGTGCCAGCAGCCATGCCACGGGACAGCCTGAAGCTTTCTTT,CASSHATGQPEAFF
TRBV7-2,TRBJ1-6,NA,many,TGTGCCAGCAGCGGTTCCCAAAATTCACCCCTCCACTTT,CASSGSQNSPLHF
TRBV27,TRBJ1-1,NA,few,TGTGCCAGCAGTTTATATTATCGGGGGGACACTGAAGCTTTCTTT,CASSLYYRGDTEAFF
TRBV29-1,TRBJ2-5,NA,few,TGCAGCGTTGATACTCAAGAGACCCAGTACTTC,CSVDTQETQYF
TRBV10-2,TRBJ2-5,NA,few,TGCGCCAGAAGTGAGTCAACGGGGGTCGCAGAGACCCAGTACTTC,CARSESTGVAETQYF
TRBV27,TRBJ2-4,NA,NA,TGTGCCAGCAGTGACAGCGATAGAGCCAAAAACATTCAGTACTTC,CASSDSDRAKNIQYF
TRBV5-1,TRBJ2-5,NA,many,TGCGCCAGCAGCCGATTGGTCGGGGGAGAAGAGACCCAGTACTTC,CASSRLVGGEETQYF
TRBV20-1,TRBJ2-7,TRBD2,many,TGCAGTGCTAGAGATCTCCGGACTAGCGGAAGCTCCTACGAGCAGTACTTC,CSARDLRTSGSSYEQYF
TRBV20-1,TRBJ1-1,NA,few,TGCAGTGCTCCTCGCCGGCCCCGGCCTGAAGCTTTCTTT,CSAPRRPRPEAFF
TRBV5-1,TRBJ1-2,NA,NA,TGCGCCAGCAGCTTCGCAGGGGAGGCCTATGGCTACACCTTC,CASSFAGEAYGYTF
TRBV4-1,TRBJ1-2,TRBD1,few,TGCGCCAGCACCCGCCAAGGGGGCCTTGGCTACACCTTC,CASTRQGGLGYTF
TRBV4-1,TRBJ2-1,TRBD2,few,TGCGCCAGCAGCAAGGGAGGGCGGGGATACAATGAGCAGTTCTTC,CASSKGGRGYNEQFF
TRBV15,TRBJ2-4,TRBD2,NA,TGTGCCACCAGCAGAGATCTGGGACGGGGGGGACGATTAGCCAAAAACATTCAGTACTTC,CATSRDLGRGGRLAKNIQYF
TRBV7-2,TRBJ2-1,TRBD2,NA,TGTGCCAGCAGTTCACTAGCGGATGAGCAGTTCTTC,CASSSLADEQFF
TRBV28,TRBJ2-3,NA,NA,TGTGCCAGCAGTTCCCCTCTTGGGGTTACAGATACGCAGTATTTT,CASSSPLGVTDTQYF
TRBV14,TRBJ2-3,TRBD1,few,TGTGCCAGCAGCCAAGAACCGGACAGGATAAGAAATACGCAGTATTTT,CASSQEPDRIRNTQYF
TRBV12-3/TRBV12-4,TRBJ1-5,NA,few,TGTGCCAGCAGCCTCGCCAGGGAAGGTCAGCCCCAGCATTTT,CASSLAREGQPQHF
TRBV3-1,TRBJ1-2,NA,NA,TGTGCCAGCAGCCAAAACTCCAACTATGGCTACACCTTC,CASSQNSNYGYTF
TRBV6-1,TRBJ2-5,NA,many,TGTGCCAGCAGCGCGGGACTTCAAGAGACCCAGTACTTC,CASSAGLQETQYF
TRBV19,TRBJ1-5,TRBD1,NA,TGTGCCAGTATCCCGAATCGAGACAGGGGAGGCCAGCCCCAGCATTTT,CASIPNRDRGGQPQHF
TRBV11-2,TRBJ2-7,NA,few,TGTGCCAGCAGCTTAGGGCAGGGCCCCGAGCAGTACTTC,CASSLGQGPEQYF
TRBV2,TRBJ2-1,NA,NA,TGTGCCAGCCGTGGACTATACGAAACCGAAACCAATGAGCAGTTCTTC,CASRGLYETETNEQFF
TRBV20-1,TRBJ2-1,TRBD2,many,TGCAGTGCTAGAGCCCCAGCGGGAGGGCCAGAAGTCAATGAGCAGTTCTTC,CSARAPAGGPEVNEQFF
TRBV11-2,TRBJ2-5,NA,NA,TGTGCCAGCAGCTTAGACGGGGAGGGGGCCCAGTACTTC,CASSLDGEGAQYF